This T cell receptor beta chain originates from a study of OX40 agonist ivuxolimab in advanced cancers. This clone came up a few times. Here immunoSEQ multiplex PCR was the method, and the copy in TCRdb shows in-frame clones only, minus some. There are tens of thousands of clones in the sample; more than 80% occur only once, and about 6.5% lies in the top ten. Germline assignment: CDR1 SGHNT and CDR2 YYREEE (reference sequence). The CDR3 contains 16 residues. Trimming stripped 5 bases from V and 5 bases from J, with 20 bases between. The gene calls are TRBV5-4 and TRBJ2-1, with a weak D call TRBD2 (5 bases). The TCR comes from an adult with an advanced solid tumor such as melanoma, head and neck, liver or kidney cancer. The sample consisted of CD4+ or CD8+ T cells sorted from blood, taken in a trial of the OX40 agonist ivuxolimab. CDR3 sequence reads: CASRPLGSLSDNEQFF. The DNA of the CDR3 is TGTGCCAGCAGGCCTCTGGGGAGTTTAAGCGACAATGAGCAGTTCTTC.